A selection of T cell receptor beta chains follows, all from one sample in a study of T cell responses to AZD1222 COVID-19 vaccine. Produced via immunoSEQ multiplex PCR; TCRdb's table is partial and in-frame only. The table shows 140,000 to 150,000 clones, with about 90% occurring only once. The sequencing here drew on peripheral blood, taken on day 0 of AZD1222 vaccination. The source of these receptors is an adult in good health. Each CDR3 is given with its conserved first and last residue. D genes are given only for firm matches. Not all rows give a size; the values are once, few, many and, for expanded clones, a class.

D gene	V gene	J gene	clone size	CDR3 DNA	CDR3 protein
TRBD1	TRBV27	TRBJ1-5	-	TGTGCCAGCAGTTTGTACTGGCGCGAGACAGGGAAAAATCAGCCCCAGCATTTT	CASSLYWRETGKNQPQHF
-	TRBV7-2	TRBJ2-3	-	TGTGCCAGCAGCTCGCTAGACGATACGCAGTATTTT	CASSSLDDTQYF
-	TRBV5-1	TRBJ2-1	-	TGCGCCAGCAGCTTGGAGGGGAATCACAATGAGCAGTTCTTC	CASSLEGNHNEQFF
-	TRBV19	TRBJ1-3	-	TGTGCCAGTAGTATGGCGGGGCCAAACTCTGGAAACACCATATATTTT	CASSMAGPNSGNTIYF
-	TRBV12-3/TRBV12-4	TRBJ1-2	-	TGTGCCAGCAGTTTACAGCGGGTGGACTACACCTTC	CASSLQRVDYTF
TRBD2	TRBV19	TRBJ2-5	-	TGTGCCAGTAGCATATACCCCCGTGTCGCGGGGGTACAAGAGACCCAGTACTTC	CASSIYPRVAGVQETQYF
TRBD1	TRBV5-1	TRBJ1-6	-	TGCGCCAGCAGCTTGACGGGACAGGTGGAGAATTCACCCCTCCACTTT	CASSLTGQVENSPLHF
-	TRBV9	TRBJ1-3	-	TGTGCCAGCAGCGTAGTGGGGTTGACCGGAAACACCATATATTTT	CASSVVGLTGNTIYF
TRBD2	TRBV6-2/TRBV6-3	TRBJ2-7	-	TGTGCCAGCAGTTACCCCAGAGGACTAGCGGAACCCTCCTACGAGCAGTACTTC	CASSYPRGLAEPSYEQYF
-	TRBV27	TRBJ2-2	-	TGTGCCAGCAGTTCCGTGCCAACCGGGGAGCTGTTTTTT	CASSSVPTGELFF
-	TRBV3-1/TRBV3-2	TRBJ2-5	-	TGTGCCAGCAGCCAAGAGGCAGGGGCTGAGACCCAGTACTTC	CASSQEAGAETQYF
-	TRBV7-2	TRBJ2-5	-	TGTGCCAGCTGTTTTGCATTAAAAGAGACCCAGTACTTC	CASCFALKETQYF
TRBD1	TRBV19	TRBJ2-7	once	TGTGCCAGTAGGCCGAAGGGGGCAATGAAGCAGTACTTC	CASRPKGAMKQYF
-	TRBV19	TRBJ2-1	-	TGTGCCAGTAGTATAGCGGGAACCCGGGAGCAGTTCTTC	CASSIAGTREQFF
-	TRBV19	TRBJ1-1	-	TGTGCCAGTACTTTTGGGGCACCCACTGAAGCTTTCTTT	CASTFGAPTEAFF
TRBD1	TRBV4-2	TRBJ1-6	-	TGTGCCAGCAGCCAAGATAAGGGGGCGAGGCATTCACCCCTCCACTTT	CASSQDKGARHSPLHF
TRBD1	TRBV5-1	TRBJ1-2	few	TGCGCCAGCAGCGAAAGACAGGGGGCGAACTATGGCTACACCTTC	CASSERQGANYGYTF
-	TRBV12-3/TRBV12-4	TRBJ1-5	-	TGTGCCAGCAGTTTCCGGAGGGATCAGCCCCAGCATTTT	CASSFRRDQPQHF
-	TRBV5-5	TRBJ1-4	-	TGTGCCAGCAGCTCACGCGGGGAGACAACTAATGAAAAACTGTTTTTT	CASSSRGETTNEKLFF
-	TRBV6-2/TRBV6-3	TRBJ1-4	-	TGTGCCAGCAGTTACTCCTTTGAAGGAGGGATAAACGGAAAACTGTTTTTT	CASSYSFEGGINGKLFF
-	TRBV28	TRBJ2-5	-	TGTGCCAGCAGTCCAGAGTCCCCTTCCCAAGAGACCCAGTACTTC	CASSPESPSQETQYF
-	TRBV9	TRBJ1-1	-	TGTGCCAGCAGCGCCCCCGGGGGGCGGGTGAACACTGAAGCTTTCTTT	CASSAPGGRVNTEAFF
TRBD2	TRBV4-2	TRBJ2-2	-	TGTGCCAGCAGCCGTGGGGGACTAGCTGACACCGGGGAGCTGTTTTTT	CASSRGGLADTGELFF
TRBD1	TRBV9	TRBJ2-3	once	TGTGCCAGCAGCCGAGACTTGGGACAGGGACCCTTAGGCCCCAGGAGCACAGATACGCAGTATTTT	CASSRDLGQGPLGPRSTDTQYF
-	TRBV19	TRBJ2-1	-	TGTGCCAGTAGCCGATACGGGGTTAGCTCCTACAATGAGCAGTTCTTC	CASSRYGVSSYNEQFF
TRBD2	TRBV18	TRBJ2-1	-	TGTGCCAGCTCACTTTCAATAGCGGGAGTTTATGAGCAGTTCTTC	CASSLSIAGVYEQFF